What follows describes a single T cell receptor (beta chain). Its antigen is undetermined. Clones were read by immunoSEQ multiplex PCR, and TCRdb kept only the in-frame ones, dropping some. The sample consists of about 2,400 clones, around a quarter of them appearing once. The CDR3 runs 15 residues. Trimming took 4 bases from V and 2 from J, leaving 15 bases between them. This record comes from a study of T cells in narcolepsy. Study-wide background: Enrolled donors included narcolepsy type 1 or type 2 patients and healthy controls. Points from the study as a whole: HCRT-specific and TRIB2-specific autoreactive clonotypes appeared among same-patient CSF and blood CD4+ clonotypes. Reportedly, autoreactive clonotypes were serially detected in patients' blood but not controls'.

The source material was cultured CD4+ T cells from cerebrospinal fluid. The V call is TRBV5-7, the J call TRBJ1-2, with TRBD1 as a possible D gene (5 bases). TRBV5-7 is recorded as an ORF, its role being uncertain. This clonotype was obtained from a human donor with narcolepsy. The CDR3 bases are TGTGCCAGCAGCGGGTCCAGGGAAGGCAACTATGGCTACACCTTC. As protein: CASSGSREGNYGYTF.